Below, 32 T cell receptor beta chains from the same sample are listed, as sequenced in a study of spatial heterogeneity in lung cancer. Study conclusions and caveats: How many expanded intratumoral alpha and beta TCRs were present tracked the tumor mutation count, which was a count of nonsynonymous mutations.

TCRdb used MiXCR to reprocess the 5' RACE reads, holding one entry per CDR3 protein. The table lists some 9,800 distinct CDR3 sequences, roughly half of them singletons. Time point defined: sample taken at primary tumor resection. Their recognized antigens are unknown. This specimen was lung tumor tissue, taken at surgery. The receptors derive from a female donor with early-stage non-small cell lung cancer.

This clonotype has only one observation. The library was designed around alpha chains, so this beta chain is a stray read whose abundance carries little weight. This chain links TRBV5-4 with TRBJ2-5; possible D gene TRBD2, 6 bases. Per germline, CDR1 SGHNT and CDR2 YYREEE (reference sequence). V lost 1 base and J lost 5, with 9 bases in between. The CDR3 sequence is 13 residues long. CDR3 in amino acids: CASSLRGWETQYF. The DNA for the CDR3 is TGTGCCAGCAGCTTGCGGGGGTGGGAGACCCAGTACTTC.

This clonotype is judged medium-sized (0.01 to 0.1%). Since the library was made to target alpha chains, this beta chain is a stray read and its abundance is not meaningful. The rearrangement uses TRBV5-6 and TRBJ2-1; 10 nucleotides line up with TRBD1. Germline lookup yields CDR1 SGHDT and CDR2 YYEEEE. J was trimmed by 5 bases and V by 4 bases; bases with no gene match: 6. The CDR3 is 15 residues long. CDR3 coding DNA: TGTGCCAGCAGCCGACAGGGGGCTGGAAACAATGAGCAGTTCTTC. Amino acids: CASSRQGAGNNEQFF.

Worth noting for this clonotype: This beta chain represents an off-target read in a library built for alpha chains; its size is of limited meaning. The rearrangement links TRBV7-8 to TRBJ2-1, with a possible D match to TRBD2 (6 bases). Germline V CDR1 and CDR2: SGHVS, FQNEAQ. V gave up 0 bases and J gave up 3 bases, with 15 bases separating them. CDR3 length: 17 amino acids. This chain's CDR3 is CASSLAPRWGLYNEQFF. In DNA, the CDR3 is TGTGCCAGCAGCTTAGCCCCCCGATGGGGACTCTACAATGAGCAGTTCTTC. Based on the CDR3 plus reference TRBV7-8 and TRBJ2-1, the full variable domain is GAGVSQSPRYKVAKRGQDVALRCDPISGHVSLFWYQQALGQGPEFLTYFQNEAQLDKSGLPSDRFFAERPEGSVSTLKIQRTQQEDSAVYLCASSLAPRWGLYNEQFFGPGTRLTVL.

This clonotype was observed a few times. As an off-target read in a library built for alpha chains, this beta chain has a frequency of little significance. The chain employs TRBV7-9 and TRBJ1-1; a weak D match, TRBD1 (5 bases). Trimming left V 5 bases short and J 4 bases short, with 11 bases between. The CDR3 has 13 amino acids. Germline CDR1 reads SEHNR; CDR2 reads FQNEAQ (reference sequence). CDR3 protein: CASSGTSSTEAFF. The DNA of the CDR3 is TGTGCCAGCAGCGGGACTTCGAGCACTGAAGCTTTCTTT.

In the case of this clonotype: This beta chain slipped into a library made for alpha chains as a stray read, so its size is not meaningful. The V call is TRBV6-5, the J call TRBJ2-7; TRBD1 agrees at 12 bases. The CDR3 sequence is 16 residues long. With V trimmed by 7 bases and J by 6 bases, 13 bases remained unmatched. Germline lookup yields CDR1 MNHEY and CDR2 SVGAGI. The CDR3: CASMGQGALIGSEQYF. The CDR3 DNA sequence: TGTGCCAGCATGGGACAGGGGGCGCTTATCGGATCCGAGCAGTACTTC.

Comment on this clonotype: Since it is a stray read in a library aimed at alpha chains, this beta chain has a size that is not meaningful. This rearrangement joins TRBV7-3 to TRBJ1-6; 9 bases are shared with TRBD1. Losses at the gene ends were 5 bases for V and 7 bases for J; bases not matched to a gene: 3. Germline lookup yields CDR1 SGHTA and CDR2 FQGTGA. This CDR3 contains 14 residues. In DNA form, the CDR3 reads TGTGCCAGCAGCCACGGGACAGGGAATTCACCCCTCCACTTT. Translation gives CASSHGTGNSPLHF.

Comments on this clonotype: This beta chain is off target for a library built for alpha chains, so its abundance means little. V is TRBV6-5 and J is TRBJ2-2, with 7 bases matching TRBD1. Germline V gene lookup returns CDR1 MNHEY and CDR2 SVGAGI. The trim removed 6 bases at V and 2 bases at J, leaving 12 bases unmatched. There are 17 residues in the CDR3. In DNA form, the CDR3 reads TGTGCCAGCAGCCACCGCCGTGACAGGGCTAACACCGGGGAGCTGTTTTTT. Amino acid sequence: CASSHRRDRANTGELFF.

This clonotype has just one count. This beta chain is an off-target read within a library intended for alpha chains, so its frequency means little. V is TRBV5-1 and J is TRBJ1-2, with no clear D. The germline V gene has CDR1 SGHRS and CDR2 YFSETQ. The CDR3 is made up of 14 amino acids. V was cut by 0 bases and J by 2 bases, with 8 bases left in between. CDR3 protein: CASSLVQGNYGYTF. The CDR3, as DNA: TGCGCCAGCAGCTTGGTACAAGGAAACTATGGCTACACCTTC.

This clonotype was detected a few times. Since it is a stray read in a library aimed at alpha chains, this beta chain has a size that is not meaningful. The J gene is TRBJ1-1, the V gene TRBV7-9; D is ambiguous. The germline gives CDR1 SEHNR, CDR2 FQNEAQ (reference sequence). V lost 1 base, J lost 7 bases, and 7 bases lay in between. This CDR3 region has 12 residues. CDR3 protein: CASSLERLEAFF. The CDR3 DNA sequence: TGTGCCAGCAGCTTAGAGAGGCTTGAAGCTTTCTTT. The whole variable domain, remainder taken from reference TRBV7-9 and TRBJ1-1, is DTGVSQNPRHKITKRGQNVTFRCDPISEHNRLYWYRQTLGQGPEFLTYFQNEAQLEKSRLLSDRFSAERPKGSFSTLEIQRTEQGDSAMYLCASSLERLEAFFGQGTRLTVV.

There are a few counts of this clonotype. This beta chain is an off-target read within a library intended for alpha chains, so its frequency means little. The rearrangement uses TRBV5-5 and TRBJ1-4; no reliable D call. V lost 0 bases and J lost 8, with 8 bases in between. CDR3 length: 13 residues. Germline CDR1 and CDR2: SGHKS and YYEKEE (reference sequence). CDR3 DNA sequence: TGTGCCAGCAGCTTGGCTGGCAGCGAAAAACTGTTTTTT. Protein sequence: CASSLAGSEKLFF. The whole variable domain, filled in from reference TRBV5-5 and TRBJ1-4, reads DAGVTQSPTHLIKTRGQQVTLRCSPISGHKSVSWYQQVLGQGPQFIFQYYEKEERGRGNFPDRFSARQFPNYSSELNVNALLLGDSALYLCASSLAGSEKLFFGSGTQLSVL.

This clonotype showed up just a few times. This beta chain came through as a stray read in a library set up for alpha chains, and its size says little. The chain has TRBV7-6 and TRBJ2-1; D is perhaps TRBD2 (5 bases). There are 17 residues in the CDR3. V was cut by 5 bases and J by 0 bases, with 17 bases left in between. In germline, CDR1 is SGHVS, CDR2 FNYEAQ. The CDR3 coding sequence is TGTGCCAGCAGCCCTCGACGTTCGGGGTACTCCTACAATGAGCAGTTCTTC. Protein product: CASSPRRSGYSYNEQFF.

For this clonotype: Because the library targeted alpha chains, this beta chain is an off-target read whose size means little. This chain connects TRBV30 to TRBJ1-1; D is unclear. Germline-derived CDR1 and CDR2 are GTSNPN and SVGIG (reference sequence). There are 14 residues in the CDR3. The V end lost 0 bases, the J end lost 2 bases, and 10 bases lay between the germline ends. CDR3 bases: TGTGCCTGGAGTGTAAGGAGGGCTAACACTGAAGCTTTCTTT. Translating gives CAWSVRRANTEAFF.

Points on this clonotype: The size of this beta chain means little, since it is a stray read in a library made for alpha chains. The rearrangement joins TRBV20-1 to TRBJ2-7; TRBD2 might be the D (5 bases). The ends were cut back, 4 bases at V and 7 bases at J, with 23 bases in the middle. Germline lookup yields CDR1 DFQATT and CDR2 SNEGSKA (reference sequence). This CDR3 has 15 amino acids. CDR3 sequence: CSAIPLASPYNEQYF. The CDR3 DNA is TGCAGTGCTATCCCCCTAGCTTCACCCTACAATGAGCAGTACTTC.

As to this clonotype: This beta chain slipped into a library made for alpha chains as a stray read, so its size is not meaningful. V is TRBV21-1 and J is TRBJ2-5; the table's D call, TRBD1, was not checked against the DNA. TRBV21-1 is marked as a pseudogene. The CDR3 has 17 residues. DNA for the CDR3: TGTGCCAGCAGCAAGGGGGCGGAGGGTGAGGGTGAGGAGACCCAGTACTTC. This codes for CASSKGAEGEGEETQYF.

Of note for this clonotype: This beta chain is off target for a library built for alpha chains, so its abundance means little. The chain couples TRBV4-1 to TRBJ2-1, with 11 bases matching TRBD2. Trimming took 0 bases from V and 6 from J; bases not matched to a gene: 7. The CDR3 sequence is 17 residues long. Germline lookup yields CDR1 MGHRA and CDR2 YSYEKL. CDR3 amino acids: CASSQDPLAGGRNEQFF. Here the CDR3 DNA reads TGCGCCAGCAGCCAAGATCCCCTAGCGGGGGGACGCAATGAGCAGTTCTTC.

This clonotype appeared a single time. Within a library made for alpha chains, this beta chain is off target, and its count is uninformative. The chain links TRBV4-2 to TRBJ2-2; the match to TRBD2 covers 9 bases. This CDR3 is 16 amino acids long. Germline V gene data show CDR1 as LGHNA and CDR2 as YNFKEQ. J lost 2 bases, V lost 5 bases, and 6 bases had no gene match. The CDR3 is CASSYGAGGNTGELFF. The CDR3 bases are TGTGCCAGCAGCTACGGAGCGGGAGGCAACACCGGGGAGCTGTTTTTT.

As to this clonotype: Because the library targeted alpha chains, this beta chain is an off-target read whose size means little. The V and J genes are TRBV5-5 and TRBJ2-5, with 8 bases aligning to TRBD1. This CDR3 is built from 15 residues. V dropped 2 bases and J dropped 7; count of bases not matched to a gene: 10. Germline V gene data show CDR1 as SGHKS and CDR2 as YYEKEE (reference sequence). The CDR3 DNA reads TGTGCCAGCAGCTTAGCTCAAGGACAGGGCTGGACCCAGTACTTC. Translating gives CASSLAQGQGWTQYF. Complete variable domain (other parts from reference TRBV5-5 and TRBJ2-5): DAGVTQSPTHLIKTRGQQVTLRCSPISGHKSVSWYQQVLGQGPQFIFQYYEKEERGRGNFPDRFSARQFPNYSSELNVNALLLGDSALYLCASSLAQGQGWTQYFGPGTRLLVL.

Concerning this clonotype itself: As an off-target read in a library built for alpha chains, this beta chain has a frequency of little significance. The V gene is TRBV4-3, the J gene TRBJ1-4; D is undetermined. The length of the CDR3 is 14 residues. Trimming removed 1 base at V and 7 bases at J, with 10 bases between. Germline CDR1 LGHNA, CDR2 YSLEER. The chain's CDR3 is CASSQVGYSEKLFF. The DNA of the CDR3 is TGCGCCAGCAGCCAAGTAGGATACAGTGAAAAACTGTTTTTT.

This clonotype was seen more than once but under ten times. This beta chain turned up in a library designed for alpha chains; as an off-target read, its abundance says little. The CDR3 coding sequence is TGTGCCAGCAGTCCCATCGACAGGGGAGGAGGAGAGACCCAGTACTTC. The encoded protein is CASSPIDRGGGETQYF. The chain combines TRBV12-3 or TRBV12-4 with TRBJ2-5, with 8 bases identical to TRBD1. This CDR3 contains 16 residues. The junction had 12 bases not matched to a gene; V was cut back by 5 bases and J by 4 bases.

This clonotype showed up just once. For a library built for alpha chains, this beta chain is a stray read; little rests on its size. The CDR3 nucleotides read TGTGCCAGCAGGCCCCCCGGACATTCTGGCTACACCTTC. Translated: CASRPPGHSGYTF. This chain uses TRBV28 with TRBJ1-2; TRBD1 is a possible D gene (5 bases). V was pared by 6 bases and J by 7 bases, with 15 bases between. The length of the CDR3 is 13 residues. Germline V gene lookup returns CDR1 MDHEN and CDR2 SYDVKM.

The sample holds a few counts of this clonotype. In a library made to pick up alpha chains, this beta chain is a stray read with a size that means little. The chain links TRBV6-2 or TRBV6-3 to TRBJ2-1; 7 bases agree with TRBD2. The J segment lost 9 bases and the V segment lost 0 bases, leaving 5 bases of the junction unmatched. CDR3 length equals 14 residues. Germline V gene data show CDR1 as MNHEY and CDR2 as SVGEGT. The CDR3 region has the DNA TGTGCCAGCAGTTACTCCGGGGGGTTTGTTGAGCAGTTCTTC. This sequence encodes CASSYSGGFVEQFF.

As regards this clonotype: As an off-target read in a library built for alpha chains, this beta chain has a frequency of little significance. The CDR3, as DNA: TGTGCCAGCAGGGGACTAGCGGGGACCTACAATGAGCAGTTCTTC. Its protein product is CASRGLAGTYNEQFF. The genes are TRBV12-3 or TRBV12-4 and TRBJ2-1; TRBD2 matches at 13 bases. CDR3 size: 15 residues. V was pared by 6 bases and J by 2 bases, with 1 base of the junction left unmatched.

With respect to this clonotype: Little can be read into the size of this beta chain, an off-target read in a library designed for alpha chains. The J gene is TRBJ2-5, the V gene TRBV5-1; weak D call: TRBD1 (5 bases). Germline CDR1 and CDR2: SGHRS and YFSETQ. The CDR3 sequence is 15 residues long. V gave up 1 base and J gave up 5 bases, with 15 bases separating them. Written as DNA, the CDR3 is TGCGCCAGCAGCTTGATCATAGGGGATGTGGAGACCCAGTACTTC. Its translation is CASSLIIGDVETQYF. The full variable domain, in which reference TRBV5-1 and TRBJ2-5 provide the parts outside the CDR3, is KAGVTQTPRYLIKTRGQQVTLSCSPISGHRSVSWYQQTPGQGLQFLFEYFSETQRNKGNFPGRFSGRQFSNSRSEMNVSTLELGDSALYLCASSLIIGDVETQYFGPGTRLLVL.

As to this clonotype: Little can be read into the size of this beta chain, an off-target read in a library designed for alpha chains. V and J are TRBV2 and TRBJ2-2; 7 nucleotides line up with TRBD2. The V gene's germline CDR1 is SNHLY and CDR2 FYNNEI. The CDR3 covers 14 residues. V lost 6 bases and J lost 6; bases outside the gene matches: 7. The CDR3 coding sequence is TGTGCCAGCAGGGTCAGACTAGCAGCCGGGGAGCTGTTTTTT. Translated: CASRVRLAAGELFF.

The sample holds a few counts of this clonotype. Little can be read into the size of this beta chain, an off-target read in a library designed for alpha chains. The rearrangement uses TRBV5-6 and TRBJ2-5; perhaps D is TRBD1 or TRBD2 (7 bases each). The CDR3 contains 13 residues. Germline-derived CDR1 and CDR2 are SGHDT and YYEEEE. Trimming cost V 3 bases and J 4 bases, with 10 bases left between them. The CDR3 region is CASSSRGGETQYF. Here the CDR3 DNA reads TGTGCCAGCAGCTCCAGGGGGGGAGAGACCCAGTACTTC.

On this clonotype itself: The library was prepared for alpha chains; this beta chain is a stray read, so its frequency means little. The V and J genes are TRBV27 and TRBJ1-6; 7 bases line up with TRBD1. CDR1 and CDR2 (germline): MNHEY, SMNVEV (reference sequence). CDR3 size: 17 residues. V gave up 6 bases and J gave up 7 bases; unmatched junction bases: 15. This CDR3 reads CASRIDRVDFRNSPLHF. The CDR3 bases are TGTGCCAGCAGAATAGACAGGGTCGATTTCCGGAATTCACCCCTCCACTTT.

Comments on this clonotype: This beta chain is an unintended read in a library built for alpha chains; its size means little. The chain uses TRBV5-1 and TRBJ1-6; D ambiguous. V lost 5 bases to trimming and J lost 8 bases, with 11 bases between them. The CDR3 is 13 amino acids. The V gene's germline CDR1 is SGHRS and CDR2 YFSETQ. CDR3 protein: CASSRGADSPLHF. CDR3 DNA sequence: TGCGCCAGCAGTCGGGGTGCGGATTCACCCCTCCACTTT.

As to this clonotype: This beta chain is a stray sequence in a library constructed for alpha chains; its clone size is not meaningful. The chain is built from TRBV27 and TRBJ2-3; the D is unclear. Trimming left V 6 bases short and J 0 bases short, with 13 bases between. CDR1 is MNHEY and CDR2 is SMNVEV in the germline V gene (reference sequence). The CDR3 covers 15 residues. The CDR3 nucleotides read TGTGCCAGCAGATCCACCTCAGAGAGCACAGATACGCAGTATTTT. Residues: CASRSTSESTDTQYF.

To note about this clonotype: Because this beta chain is a stray read in a library intended to capture alpha chains, its abundance should not be given much weight. This sequence joins TRBV7-2 and TRBJ1-1; D call uncertain. The CDR3 sequence is 16 residues long. Germline V gene sequence: CDR1 SGHTA, CDR2 FQGNSA. V was cut by 0 bases and J by 0 bases, with 11 bases left in between. Written as DNA, the CDR3 is TGTGCCAGCAGCTTAGCGGTGATGTATTTGAACACTGAAGCTTTCTTT. Amino acids: CASSLAVMYLNTEAFF.

This clonotype has just a few counts. Since it is a stray read in a library aimed at alpha chains, this beta chain has a size that is not meaningful. The V gene is TRBV7-8, the J gene TRBJ2-5, with D unresolved. CDR1 SGHVS and CDR2 FQNEAQ come from the germline V gene. The CDR3 has 13 amino acids. Trimming took 0 bases from V and 4 from J, leaving 6 bases between them. The CDR3 loop reads CASSLANGETQYF. CDR3 nucleotides: TGTGCCAGCAGCTTAGCTAATGGAGAGACCCAGTACTTC. Supplemented by reference TRBV7-8 and TRBJ2-5, the full variable domain reads GAGVSQSPRYKVAKRGQDVALRCDPISGHVSLFWYQQALGQGPEFLTYFQNEAQLDKSGLPSDRFFAERPEGSVSTLKIQRTQQEDSAVYLCASSLANGETQYFGPGTRLLVL.

A remark on this clonotype: This beta chain represents an off-target read in a library built for alpha chains; its size is of limited meaning. The chain links TRBV20-1 to TRBJ1-1; D possibly corresponds to TRBD1 (6 bases). Germline V gene sequence: CDR1 DFQATT, CDR2 SNEGSKA (reference sequence). V shed 2 bases and J shed 1 base, with 17 bases lying between them. The CDR3 has 16 amino acids. The CDR3 is CSARLRGRGENTEAFF. In nucleotides, the CDR3 is TGCAGTGCTAGATTGCGGGGGCGCGGGGAGAACACTGAAGCTTTCTTT.

A note on this clonotype: This beta chain turned up in a library designed for alpha chains; as an off-target read, its abundance says little. The chain joins TRBV12-3 or TRBV12-4 to TRBJ1-2, with 7 bases aligning to TRBD1. This CDR3 has 15 amino acids. V was clipped by 4 bases and J by 7 bases; unmatched bases: 12. In DNA form, the CDR3 reads TGTGCCAGCAGTTCCCCAGGGGGGCCTTGGCGTGGCTACACCTTC. It is translated as CASSSPGGPWRGYTF.